The 22 T cell receptor beta chains listed next were all sequenced from one sample in a study of cytomegalovirus exposure and HLA in healthy donors. The PCR made use of 60 Vbeta and 13 Jbeta primers. This table comes from immunoSEQ multiplex PCR, and its TCRdb copy is limited to in-frame clones, with some not included. Among about 110,000 clones listed, 69% were seen once. Sequencing was performed on PBMCs. These receptors originate from a woman aged 70 to 79 in good health and CMV-seropositive.

This clone was observed a handful of times. V and J are TRBV19 and TRBJ2-6; no reliable D call. Germline V gene sequence: CDR1 LNHDA, CDR2 SQIVND (reference sequence). Trimming took 7 bases from V and 0 from J, leaving 10 bases between them. The CDR3 is 15 amino acids. This chain's CDR3 is CASTSAHSGANVLTF. CDR3 in DNA: TGTGCCAGTACCAGCGCCCACTCTGGGGCCAACGTCCTGACTTTC.

This CDR3 is CASSLGGAQGTEAFF. The CDR3 nucleotides are TGTGCCAGCAGCTTAGGCGGGGCGCAGGGCACTGAAGCTTTCTTT. V is TRBV7-9 and J is TRBJ1-1, with a tentative D call TRBD1 (5 bases). The V gene's germline CDR1 is SEHNR and CDR2 FQNEAQ (reference sequence). The V end was cut by 1 base, the J end by 4 bases, with 13 bases between. The CDR3 runs 15 residues.

This chain joins TRBV7-8 and TRBJ1-6; 8 nucleotides agree with TRBD1. The V gene end was trimmed by 2 bases and the J gene end by 5 bases; junction bases not matched to a gene: 2. Germline V CDR1 and CDR2: SGHVS, FQNEAQ. The CDR3 spans 15 residues. CDR3 region: CASSLLGQDNSPLHF. The CDR3 DNA follows: TGTGCCAGCAGCTTATTGGGACAGGATAATTCACCCCTCCACTTT. Variable domain in full (rest from reference TRBV7-8 and TRBJ1-6): GAGVSQSPRYKVAKRGQDVALRCDPISGHVSLFWYQQALGQGPEFLTYFQNEAQLDKSGLPSDRFFAERPEGSVSTLKIQRTQQEDSAVYLCASSLLGQDNSPLHFGNGTRLTVT.

The CDR3 sequence: CASSPGTGDQPQHF. Written as DNA, the CDR3 is TGTGCCAGCAGCCCCGGGACAGGGGATCAGCCCCAGCATTTT. V gene TRBV7-8 combines with J gene TRBJ1-5; 10 positions agree with TRBD1. CDR3 length equals 14 residues. Germline CDR1 and CDR2: SGHVS and FQNEAQ. Trimming at V came to 5 bases and at J to 5 bases, leaving 3 bases not matched to a gene.

This clone has more than one count but fewer than ten. This chain connects TRBV6-1 to TRBJ1-3; 10 positions match TRBD1. CDR1 and CDR2 (germline): MNHNS, SASEGT. The length of the CDR3 is 14 residues. Trimming removed 9 bases from V and 2 bases from J; junction bases left unmatched: 4. CDR3 protein: CASGTGETGNTIYF. CDR3 nucleotide sequence: TGTGCCAGTGGGACAGGGGAAACTGGAAACACCATATATTTT.

The rearrangement joins TRBV6-6 to TRBJ2-2; a possible D gene is TRBD2 (6 bases). This CDR3 region has 12 residues. The ends were cut back, 6 bases at V and 5 bases at J, with 7 bases in the middle. Germline V gene lookup returns CDR1 MNHNY and CDR2 SVGAGI (reference sequence). The chain's CDR3 is CASSRETGELFF. The CDR3 DNA is TGTGCCAGCAGCCGGGAGACCGGGGAGCTGTTTTTT.

The genes are TRBV14 and TRBJ2-3; D is ambiguous. Germline V gene sequence: CDR1 SGHDN, CDR2 FVKESK. V was clipped by 4 bases and J by 6 bases, with 11 bases between them. The CDR3 has 13 residues. The CDR3 loop reads CASSPTAADTQYF. The CDR3 nucleotides read TGTGCCAGCAGCCCCACCGCGGCGGATACGCAGTATTTT.

This clone was counted a single time. This chain joins TRBV5-4 and TRBJ1-4; TRBD1 agrees at 8 bases. Trimming removed 0 bases from V and 4 bases from J; junction bases left unmatched: 5. The CDR3 is 16 residues long. Germline V gene lookup returns CDR1 SGHNT and CDR2 YYREEE (reference sequence). The chain's CDR3 is CASSLEQGGGNEKLFF. The CDR3 DNA sequence: TGTGCCAGCAGCTTGGAACAGGGGGGGGGTAATGAAAAACTGTTTTTT. Variable domain in full (rest from reference TRBV5-4 and TRBJ1-4): ETGVTQSPTHLIKTRGQQVTLRCSSQSGHNTVSWYQQALGQGPQFIFQYYREEENGRGNFPPRFSGLQFPNYSSELNVNALELDDSALYLCASSLEQGGGNEKLFFGSGTQLSVL.

This clone has a single count. The chain combines TRBV6-5 with TRBJ2-1; TRBD1 matches 7 bases. The CDR3 spans 15 residues. Germline CDR1 is MNHEY and CDR2 is SVGAGI. Trimming took 3 bases from V and 5 from J; bases not matched to a gene: 7. CDR3 coding DNA: TGTGCCAGCAGTTATGGGGACAGTGGGAACAATGAGCAGTTCTTC. Translation: CASSYGDSGNNEQFF.

The CDR3 DNA follows: TGTGCCAGCACCTATCGCCAGGGGGGAGACGAGCAGTACTTC. Amino acid sequence: CASTYRQGGDEQYF. The V call is TRBV6-5, the J call TRBJ2-5; TRBD1 might be the D (7 bases). The J call may be incorrect, as the DNA end agrees better with TRBJ2-7. Germline-derived CDR1 and CDR2 are MNHEY and SVGAGI. The CDR3 totals 14 residues.

The V and J genes are TRBV6-5 and TRBJ1-2, with no clear D. V dropped 4 bases and J dropped 7 bases, with 7 bases sitting between them. The germline V gene encodes CDR1 MNHEY and CDR2 SVGAGI. This CDR3 is 11 amino acids long. The CDR3 reads CASSSYLGYTF. In DNA, the CDR3 is TGTGCCAGCAGTTCCTATCTTGGCTACACCTTC.

The chain is built from TRBV6-5 and TRBJ1-1, with D tentatively TRBD1 (6 bases). The CDR3 has 14 residues. The germline V gene has CDR1 MNHEY and CDR2 SVGAGI. The V end lost 6 bases, the J end lost 7 bases, and 18 bases lay between the germline ends. CDR3 nucleotide sequence: TGTGCCAGCAGCCCCCAACAGGGCGGGGGTGAAGCTTTCTTT. Its translation: CASSPQQGGGEAFF.

This clone was observed a few times. This chain joins TRBV19 and TRBJ1-2; perhaps TRBD1 as D (5 bases). The CDR3 length is 15 residues. V was trimmed by 1 base and J by 8 bases, leaving 17 bases between them. From germline, CDR1 is LNHDA and CDR2 SQIVND (reference sequence). CDR3 in DNA: TGTGCCAGTAGTATAGCTGGAGACAGTTACGGAGGCTACACCTTC. Amino acids: CASSIAGDSYGGYTF.

V usage is TRBV29-1 and J usage is TRBJ2-3, with 9 bases aligning to TRBD2. CDR3 length equals 19 residues. The V gene end was trimmed by 6 bases and the J gene end by 4 bases; junction bases not matched to a gene: 23. Germline loops: CDR1 SQVTM, CDR2 ANQGSEA. The CDR3 DNA sequence: TGCAGCGTCCCAGGACTAAGCGGGGGGACACCGGGCAGGGCAGATACGCAGTATTTT. Protein sequence: CSVPGLSGGTPGRADTQYF.

The chain employs TRBV9 and TRBJ2-2; 8 positions agree with TRBD1. CDR3 size: 16 residues. After removal of 4 bases from V and 4 bases from J, the junction contained 9 bases not matched to a gene. CDR1 and CDR2 from the germline V gene are SGDLS and YYNGEE. The CDR3 spells CASSPTTGAGTGELFF. The CDR3 DNA follows: TGTGCCAGCAGCCCTACGACAGGGGCCGGCACCGGGGAGCTGTTTTTT.

This rearrangement joins TRBV2 to TRBJ1-1; unclear D gene. The V and J ends lost 7 bases and 5 bases respectively, with 17 bases between them. The CDR3 loop spans 14 amino acids. From germline, CDR1 is SNHLY and CDR2 FYNNEI. CDR3 region: CASTSGLGVTEAFF. CDR3 DNA: TGTGCCAGCACCTCTGGGTTGGGAGTGACTGAAGCTTTCTTT. The full variable domain, completed using reference TRBV2 and TRBJ1-1, is EPEVTQTPSHQVTQMGQEVILRCVPISNHLYFYWYRQILGQKVEFLVSFYNNEISEKSEIFDDQFSVERPDGSNFTLKIRSTKLEDSAMYFCASTSGLGVTEAFFGQGTRLTVV.

The J gene is TRBJ1-3, the V gene TRBV2; D uncertain. V was clipped by 3 bases and J by 0 bases, with 12 bases between them. This CDR3 spans 16 amino acids. CDR1 and CDR2 (germline): SNHLY, FYNNEI. CDR3 in DNA: TGTGCCAGCAGTGAGTACAGTCTCACCTCTGGAAACACCATATATTTT. This sequence encodes CASSEYSLTSGNTIYF.

The table lists this clone with a count of one. V gene TRBV6-5 combines with J gene TRBJ1-5, with D possibly being TRBD1 (5 bases). The CDR3 is 15 residues long. Germline V gene lookup returns CDR1 MNHEY and CDR2 SVGAGI. V shed 7 bases and J shed 2 bases, with 15 bases lying between them. CDR3 protein: CASTPGGAGNQPQHF. The CDR3 DNA reads TGTGCCAGCACCCCGGGAGGGGCCGGCAATCAGCCCCAGCATTTT.

The genes are TRBV7-6 and TRBJ1-1; 7 bases are shared with TRBD1. Germline CDR1 SGHVS, CDR2 FNYEAQ. This CDR3 contains 15 residues. Unmatched junction bases numbered 7, after V lost 5 bases and J lost 1 base. CDR3 amino acids: CASSGARGANTEAFF. The DNA of the CDR3 is TGTGCCAGCAGCGGCGCCAGGGGGGCGAACACTGAAGCTTTCTTT.

V usage is TRBV6-6 and J usage is TRBJ1-2, with D perhaps TRBD1 (5 bases). The V end was cut by 1 base, the J end by 2 bases, with 8 bases between. Germline V gene sequence: CDR1 MNHNY, CDR2 SVGAGI (reference sequence). This CDR3 comprises 14 residues. CDR3 DNA sequence: TGTGCCAGCAGTTACTTGGAGGGGAACTATGGCTACACCTTC. Residues: CASSYLEGNYGYTF.

This clone was counted only a few times. This chain joins TRBV6-1 and TRBJ1-2; 8 bases match TRBD1. Germline CDR1 MNHNS, CDR2 SASEGT. Losses at the gene ends were 6 bases for V and 2 bases for J; bases not matched to a gene: 8. CDR3 length: 15 amino acids. The CDR3 spells CASSAPGQVNYGYTF. CDR3 DNA sequence: TGTGCCAGCAGCGCGCCGGGACAGGTGAACTATGGCTACACCTTC.

Only a few counts were recorded for this clone. The genes are TRBV18 and TRBJ1-2; maybe TRBD1 (5 bases). Trimming shortened V by 5 bases and J by 7 bases, and 26 bases separated the two germline ends. Germline V gives CDR1 KGHSH, CDR2 LQKENI. CDR3 size: 17 residues. The CDR3 protein is CASSTLEARQQSTGYTF. In DNA, the CDR3 is TGTGCCAGCTCAACCCTCGAGGCCCGACAGCAATCTACTGGCTACACCTTC.